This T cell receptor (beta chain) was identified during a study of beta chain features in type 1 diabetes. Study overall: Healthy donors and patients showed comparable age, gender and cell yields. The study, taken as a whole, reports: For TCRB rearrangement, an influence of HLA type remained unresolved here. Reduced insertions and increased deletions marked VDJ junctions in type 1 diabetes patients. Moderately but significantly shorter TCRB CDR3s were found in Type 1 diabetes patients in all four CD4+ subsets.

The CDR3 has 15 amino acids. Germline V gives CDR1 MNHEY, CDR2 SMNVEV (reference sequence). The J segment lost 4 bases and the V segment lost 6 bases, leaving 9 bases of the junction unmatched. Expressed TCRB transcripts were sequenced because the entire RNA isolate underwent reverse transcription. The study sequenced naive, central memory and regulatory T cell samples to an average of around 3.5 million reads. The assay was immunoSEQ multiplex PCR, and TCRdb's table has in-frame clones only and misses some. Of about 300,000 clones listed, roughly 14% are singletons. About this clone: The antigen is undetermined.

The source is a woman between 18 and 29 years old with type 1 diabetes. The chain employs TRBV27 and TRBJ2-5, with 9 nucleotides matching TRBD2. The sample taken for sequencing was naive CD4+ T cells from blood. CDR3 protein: CASSRGTSLLETQYF. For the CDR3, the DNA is TGTGCCAGCAGCCGAGGGACTAGCCTTCTAGAGACCCAGTACTTC.